Sequencing of this T cell receptor (beta chain) was carried out in a study of T-cell memory formation after mild COVID-19. Across the study: TCR clusters mostly belonged to single donors. Study results and limitations: Some SARS-CoV-2-responding clones were already detected in memory before infection.

TCRdb ran MiXCR on the 5' RACE reads and lists one entry per CDR3 protein. The data hold about 250,000 distinct CDR3 sequences, with roughly 15% observed a single time. Trimming removed 5 bases from V and 0 bases from J, with 11 bases in between. This CDR3 contains 14 residues. Germline lookup yields CDR1 SGHAT and CDR2 FQNNGV. This clonotype was detected only a few times. Antigen: not known. This clonotype originated in a man aged 18 to 29 who had mild COVID-19 (a few samples of this study predate the infection). Cell type and time point are not known. The V gene is TRBV11-2, the J gene TRBJ2-7; perhaps TRBD1 as D (5 bases). What was sequenced was PBMCs or a T cell subset sorted from them (not recorded which). The CDR3: CASSPQQGSYEQYV. The CDR3 DNA is TGTGCCAGCAGCCCCCAGCAGGGCTCCTACGAGCAGTACGTC.